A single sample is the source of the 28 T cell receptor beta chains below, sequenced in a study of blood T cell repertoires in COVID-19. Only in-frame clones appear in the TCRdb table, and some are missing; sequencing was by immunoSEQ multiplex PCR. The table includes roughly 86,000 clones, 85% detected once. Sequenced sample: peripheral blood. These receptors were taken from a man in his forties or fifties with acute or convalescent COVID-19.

CDR3: CASGQGDSPLHF. As DNA, the CDR3 is TGTGCCAGCGGACAGGGTGATTCACCCCTCCACTTT. The V call is TRBV6-5, the J call TRBJ1-6; 8 bases are a match to TRBD1. Per germline, CDR1 MNHEY and CDR2 SVGAGI. CDR3 length equals 12 residues. With V trimmed by 8 bases and J by 8 bases, 2 bases remained unmatched.

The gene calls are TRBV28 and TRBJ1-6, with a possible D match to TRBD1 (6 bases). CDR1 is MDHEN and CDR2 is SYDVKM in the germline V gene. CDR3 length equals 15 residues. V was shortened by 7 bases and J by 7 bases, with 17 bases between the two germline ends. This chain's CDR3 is CASTLTGAGNSPLHF. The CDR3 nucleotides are TGTGCCAGCACCTTGACAGGTGCTGGCAATTCACCCCTCCACTTT.

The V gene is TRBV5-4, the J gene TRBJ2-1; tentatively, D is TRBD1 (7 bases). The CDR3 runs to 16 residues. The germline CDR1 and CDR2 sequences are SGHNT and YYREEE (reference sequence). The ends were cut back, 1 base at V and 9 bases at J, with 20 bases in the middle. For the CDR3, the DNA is TGTGCCAGCAGCTTGCAACAGGGGCCTCTGGGGGGTGAGCAGTTCTTC. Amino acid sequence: CASSLQQGPLGGEQFF.

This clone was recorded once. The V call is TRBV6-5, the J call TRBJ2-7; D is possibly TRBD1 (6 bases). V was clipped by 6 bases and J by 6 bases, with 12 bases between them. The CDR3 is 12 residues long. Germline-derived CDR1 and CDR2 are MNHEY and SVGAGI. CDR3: CASSRQATEQYF. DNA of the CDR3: TGTGCCAGCAGCAGACAGGCGACCGAGCAGTACTTC.

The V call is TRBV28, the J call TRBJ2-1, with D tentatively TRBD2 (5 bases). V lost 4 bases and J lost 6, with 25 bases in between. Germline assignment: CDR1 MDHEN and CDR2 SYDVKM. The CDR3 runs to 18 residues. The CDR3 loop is CASSSTTSLPISGNEQFF. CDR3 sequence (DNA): TGTGCCAGCAGTTCCACGACAAGTCTACCCATAAGCGGCAATGAGCAGTTCTTC.

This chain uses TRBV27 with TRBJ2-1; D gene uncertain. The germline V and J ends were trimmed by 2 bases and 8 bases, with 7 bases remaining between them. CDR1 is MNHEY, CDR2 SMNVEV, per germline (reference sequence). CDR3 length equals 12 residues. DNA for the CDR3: TGTGCCAGCAGTTTAACGAAGCATGAGCAGTTCTTC. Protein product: CASSLTKHEQFF.

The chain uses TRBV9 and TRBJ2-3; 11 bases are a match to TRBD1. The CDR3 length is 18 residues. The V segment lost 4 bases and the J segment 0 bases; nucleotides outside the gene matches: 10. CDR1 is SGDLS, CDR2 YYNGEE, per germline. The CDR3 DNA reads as TGTGCCAGCAGCACCAGCCATGGACAGGGGGCGAGCACAGATACGCAGTATTTT. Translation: CASSTSHGQGASTDTQYF.

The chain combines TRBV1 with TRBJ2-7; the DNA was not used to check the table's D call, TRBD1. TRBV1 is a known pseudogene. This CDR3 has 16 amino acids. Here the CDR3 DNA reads TGCACCAGCAGCCAAGATCTGGCCCAGGCATACTACGAGCAGTACTTC. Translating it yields CTSSQDLAQAYYEQYF.

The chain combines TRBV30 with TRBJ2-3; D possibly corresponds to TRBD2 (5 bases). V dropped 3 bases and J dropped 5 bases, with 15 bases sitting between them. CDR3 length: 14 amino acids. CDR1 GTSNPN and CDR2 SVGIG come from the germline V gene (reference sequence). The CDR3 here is CAWSDTGELDTQYF. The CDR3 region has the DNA TGTGCCTGGAGCGACACCGGGGAGTTAGATACGCAGTATTTT. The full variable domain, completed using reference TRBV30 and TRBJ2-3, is SQTIHQWPATLVQPVGSPLSLECTVEGTSNPNLYWYRQAAGRGLQLLFYSVGIGQISSEVPQNLSASRPQDRQFILSSKKLLLSDSGFYLCAWSDTGELDTQYFGPGTRLTVL.

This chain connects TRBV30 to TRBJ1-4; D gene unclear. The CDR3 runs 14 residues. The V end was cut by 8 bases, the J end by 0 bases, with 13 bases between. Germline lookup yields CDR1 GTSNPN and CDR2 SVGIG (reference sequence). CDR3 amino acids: CAQRSSATNEKLFF. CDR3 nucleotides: TGTGCCCAACGGAGTTCTGCAACTAATGAAAAACTGTTTTTT.

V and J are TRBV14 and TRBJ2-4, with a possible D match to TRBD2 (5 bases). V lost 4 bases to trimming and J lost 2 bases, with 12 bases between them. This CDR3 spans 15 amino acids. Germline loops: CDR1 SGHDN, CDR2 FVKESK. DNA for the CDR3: TGTGCCAGCAGCCCCCGGGATCATACCAAAAACATTCAGTACTTC. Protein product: CASSPRDHTKNIQYF.

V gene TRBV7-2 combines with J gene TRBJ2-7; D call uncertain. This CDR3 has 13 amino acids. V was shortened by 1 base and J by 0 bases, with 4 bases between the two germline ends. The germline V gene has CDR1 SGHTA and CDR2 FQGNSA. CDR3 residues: CASSLGLSYEQYF. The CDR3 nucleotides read TGTGCCAGCAGCTTAGGGCTCTCCTACGAGCAGTACTTC.

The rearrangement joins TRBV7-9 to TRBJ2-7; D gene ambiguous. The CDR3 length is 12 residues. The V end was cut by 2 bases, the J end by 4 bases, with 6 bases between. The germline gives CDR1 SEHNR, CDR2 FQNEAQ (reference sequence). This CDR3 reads CASSLILYEQYF. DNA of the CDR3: TGTGCCAGCAGCTTAATCCTTTACGAGCAGTACTTC.

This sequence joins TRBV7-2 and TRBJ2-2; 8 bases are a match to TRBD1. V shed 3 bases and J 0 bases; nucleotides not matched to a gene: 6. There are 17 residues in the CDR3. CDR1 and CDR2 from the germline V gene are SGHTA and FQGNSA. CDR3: CASSFPAGGTNTGELFF. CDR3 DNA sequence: TGTGCCAGCAGCTTTCCCGCAGGGGGCACGAACACCGGGGAGCTGTTTTTT.

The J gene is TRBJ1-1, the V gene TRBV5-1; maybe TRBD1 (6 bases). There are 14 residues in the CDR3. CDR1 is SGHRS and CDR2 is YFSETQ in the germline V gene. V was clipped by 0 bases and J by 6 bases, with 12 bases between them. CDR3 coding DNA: TGCGCCAGCAGCTTGGGCAGGGGAAGGGCTGAAGCTTTCTTT. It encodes CASSLGRGRAEAFF.

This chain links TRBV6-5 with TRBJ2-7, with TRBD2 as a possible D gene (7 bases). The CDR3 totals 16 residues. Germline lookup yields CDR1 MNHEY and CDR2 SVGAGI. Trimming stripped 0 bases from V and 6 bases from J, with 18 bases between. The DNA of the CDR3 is TGTGCCAGCAGTTACTCGAGGTCCTGGGAGGGGGGCGAGCAGTACTTC. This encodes CASSYSRSWEGGEQYF.

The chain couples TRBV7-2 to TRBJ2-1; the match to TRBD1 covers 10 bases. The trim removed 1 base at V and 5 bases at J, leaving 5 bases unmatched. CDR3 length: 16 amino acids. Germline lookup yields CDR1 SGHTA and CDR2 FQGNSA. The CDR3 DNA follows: TGTGCCAGCAGCTTAGGGGGACAGGGGATACACAATGAGCAGTTCTTC. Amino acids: CASSLGGQGIHNEQFF.

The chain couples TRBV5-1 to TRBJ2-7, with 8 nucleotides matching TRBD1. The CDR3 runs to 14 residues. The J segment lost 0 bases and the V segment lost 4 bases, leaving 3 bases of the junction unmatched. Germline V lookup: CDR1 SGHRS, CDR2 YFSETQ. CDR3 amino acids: CASSGGQGSYEQYF. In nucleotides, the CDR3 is TGCGCCAGCAGCGGAGGACAGGGCTCCTACGAGCAGTACTTC.

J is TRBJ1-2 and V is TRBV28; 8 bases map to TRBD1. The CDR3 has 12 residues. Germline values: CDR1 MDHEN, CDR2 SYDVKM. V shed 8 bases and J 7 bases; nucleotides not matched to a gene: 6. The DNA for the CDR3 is TGTGCCAGCGAGGACAGGGCCTTTGGCTACACCTTC. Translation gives CASEDRAFGYTF.

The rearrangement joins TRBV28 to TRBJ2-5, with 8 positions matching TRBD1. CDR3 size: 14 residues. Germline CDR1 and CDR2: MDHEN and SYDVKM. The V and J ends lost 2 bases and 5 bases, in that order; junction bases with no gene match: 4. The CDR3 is CASSLQGAQETQYF. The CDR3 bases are TGTGCCAGCAGTTTACAGGGGGCGCAGGAGACCCAGTACTTC.

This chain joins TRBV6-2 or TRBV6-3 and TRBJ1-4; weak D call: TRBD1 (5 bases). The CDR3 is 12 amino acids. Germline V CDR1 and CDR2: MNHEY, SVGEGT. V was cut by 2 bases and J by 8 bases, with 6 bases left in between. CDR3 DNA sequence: TGTGCCAGCAGTTACGACAGCGAAAAACTGTTTTTT. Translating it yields CASSYDSEKLFF.

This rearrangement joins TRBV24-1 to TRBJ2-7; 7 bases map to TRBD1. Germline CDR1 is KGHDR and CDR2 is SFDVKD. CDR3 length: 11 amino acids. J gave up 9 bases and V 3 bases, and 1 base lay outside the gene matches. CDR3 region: CATSDRGRQYF. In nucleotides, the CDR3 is TGTGCCACCAGTGATAGGGGGCGGCAGTACTTC.

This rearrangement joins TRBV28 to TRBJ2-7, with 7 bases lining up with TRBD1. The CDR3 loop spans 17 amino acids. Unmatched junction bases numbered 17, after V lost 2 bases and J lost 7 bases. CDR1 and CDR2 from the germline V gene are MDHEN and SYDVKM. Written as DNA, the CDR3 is TGTGCCAGCAGTTTAAACCCAGGGACAGTGAAATCGGGGGAGCAGTACTTC. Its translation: CASSLNPGTVKSGEQYF.

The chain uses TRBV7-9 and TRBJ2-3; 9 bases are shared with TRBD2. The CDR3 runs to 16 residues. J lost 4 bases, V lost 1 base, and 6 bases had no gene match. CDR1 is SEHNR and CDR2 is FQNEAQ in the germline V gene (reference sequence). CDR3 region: CASSLGASGEADTQYF. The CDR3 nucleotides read TGTGCCAGCAGCTTAGGAGCTAGCGGGGAGGCAGATACGCAGTATTTT.

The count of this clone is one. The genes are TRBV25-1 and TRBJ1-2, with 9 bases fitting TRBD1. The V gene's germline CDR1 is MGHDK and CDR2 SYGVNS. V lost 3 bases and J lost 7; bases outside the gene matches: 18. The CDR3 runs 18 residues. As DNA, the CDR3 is TGTGCCAGCAGTGAGAGGGACAGGGACTCCATATACGGGACTGGCTACACCTTC. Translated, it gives CASSERDRDSIYGTGYTF.

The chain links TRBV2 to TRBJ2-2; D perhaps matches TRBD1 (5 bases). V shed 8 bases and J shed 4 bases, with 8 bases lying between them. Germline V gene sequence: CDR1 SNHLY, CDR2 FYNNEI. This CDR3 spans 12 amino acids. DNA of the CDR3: TGTGCCAGCCGGACATCCACCGGGGAGCTGTTTTTT. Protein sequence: CASRTSTGELFF.

For the CDR3, the DNA is TGTGCCAGTAGGGACTACGCGAACACCGGGGAGCTGTTTTTT. Translation gives CASRDYANTGELFF. The rearrangement joins TRBV19 to TRBJ2-2, with D maybe TRBD2 (6 bases). This CDR3 contains 14 residues. From germline, CDR1 is LNHDA and CDR2 SQIVND (reference sequence). V lost 6 bases to trimming and J lost 0 bases, with 8 bases between them.

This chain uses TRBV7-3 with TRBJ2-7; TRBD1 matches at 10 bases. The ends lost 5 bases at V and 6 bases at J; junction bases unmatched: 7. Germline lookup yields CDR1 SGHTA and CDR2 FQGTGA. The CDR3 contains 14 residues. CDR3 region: CASSPGTGVAEQYF. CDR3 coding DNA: TGTGCCAGCAGCCCCGGGACAGGGGTAGCCGAGCAGTACTTC.